This TCR beta chain comes out of a study of T cell responses to AZD1222 COVID-19 vaccine. The protocol was immunoSEQ multiplex PCR, while the TCRdb copy is restricted to in-frame clones and leaves out a portion. The sample holds roughly 120,000 clones, about 90% seen once. The germline V gene encodes CDR1 SGHNT and CDR2 YYREEE (reference sequence). Trimming cost V 3 bases and J 1 base; bases outside gene matches: 4. The CDR3 sequence is 15 residues long. This TCR derives from an adult in good health. Here the sequenced sample was peripheral blood, taken on day 0 of AZD1222 vaccination. V and J are TRBV5-4 and TRBJ1-2, with TRBD1 matching 9 bases. CDR3 residues: CASSWGQGFNYGYTF. The CDR3 region has the DNA TGTGCCAGCAGCTGGGGACAGGGTTTTAACTATGGCTACACCTTC.